This T cell receptor (beta chain) comes out of a study of a mutant IDH1 vaccine in newly diagnosed glioma. The time point denotes: week 35, safety follow-up. A 20-mer mutant IDH1 peptide at 300 ug was injected subcutaneously with topical imiquimod. Germline V gene sequence: CDR1 KGHSH, CDR2 LQKENI. The V end was cut by 4 bases, the J end by 1 base, with 11 bases between. The CDR3 is 15 residues long. Produced via immunoSEQ multiplex PCR; TCRdb's table is partial and in-frame only. The sample includes tens of thousands of clones, roughly four fifths of them seen just once. In regard to this clone: The antigen is unknown.

The sample here was PBMCs, taken from a glioma patient whose treatment included an IDH1 peptide vaccine. The chain joins TRBV18 to TRBJ1-5, with D maybe TRBD1 (6 bases). This receptor was identified in a middle-aged man with glioma. This CDR3 reads CASSQGVLSNQPQHF. The DNA for the CDR3 is TGTGCCAGCTCACAGGGGGTATTGAGCAATCAGCCCCAGCATTTT.